These 26 T cell receptor beta chains came from one sample sequenced in a study of blood T cell repertoires in COVID-19. Repertoires were generated with immunoSEQ multiplex PCR, while TCRdb's copy carries only in-frame clones and drops some. Among 140,000 or so clones, around nine tenths were seen once, and the ten largest hold less than 6.5%. The source material was peripheral blood. The origin of the receptors is a human donor in a cohort sampled during active COVID-19.

The gene calls are TRBV6-2 or TRBV6-3 and TRBJ2-1, with 9 bases aligning to TRBD2. V was clipped by 0 bases and J by 12 bases; unmatched bases: 15. CDR1 and CDR2 (germline): MNHEY, SVGEGT. CDR3 size: 17 residues. Here the CDR3 reads CASSYSGERGAIHGQFF. CDR3 in DNA: TGTGCCAGCAGTTACTCTGGGGAGCGGGGGGCGATACATGGGCAGTTCTTC.

The J gene is TRBJ2-7, the V gene TRBV7-6; 10 positions agree with TRBD1. This CDR3 is 15 amino acids long. V dropped 1 base and J dropped 6; count of bases not matched to a gene: 6. Looked up from germline, CDR1 is SGHVS and CDR2 is FNYEAQ. CDR3 amino acids: CASSLDGTGVGEQYF. As DNA, the CDR3 is TGTGCCAGCAGCTTAGACGGGACAGGGGTTGGCGAGCAGTACTTC.

The chain uses TRBV19 and TRBJ2-3; 10 bases fit TRBD2. The junction had 6 bases not matched to a gene; V was cut back by 5 bases and J by 1 base. The CDR3 runs to 16 residues. CDR1 and CDR2 from the germline V gene are LNHDA and SQIVND (reference sequence). DNA of the CDR3: TGTGCCAGTAGTTCGATGCTAGCGGGGGGCACAGATACGCAGTATTTT. It encodes CASSSMLAGGTDTQYF.

This chain links TRBV2 with TRBJ1-4, with D perhaps TRBD1 (6 bases). Germline values: CDR1 SNHLY, CDR2 FYNNEI. This CDR3 is 13 amino acids long. Trimming stripped 10 bases from V and 5 bases from J, with 14 bases between. Here the CDR3 DNA reads TGTGCCACAGGCGGGGGGCGGAATGAAAAACTGTTTTTT. Protein product: CATGGGRNEKLFF.

The genes are TRBV28 and TRBJ1-1, with a tentative D call TRBD1 (5 bases). The CDR3 has 13 residues. V was clipped by 6 bases and J by 5 bases, with 13 bases between them. The germline CDR1 and CDR2 sequences are MDHEN and SYDVKM. CDR3 protein: CASSIRVGTEAFF. DNA of the CDR3: TGTGCCAGCAGCATCAGGGTCGGAACTGAAGCTTTCTTT.

In its sample, this clone was seen once. V usage is TRBV27 and J usage is TRBJ1-6, with TRBD1 as a possible D gene (6 bases). V was pared by 6 bases and J by 3 bases, with 9 bases between. Germline assignment: CDR1 MNHEY and CDR2 SMNVEV (reference sequence). The CDR3 covers 14 residues. The CDR3 loop reads CASRRQDYNSPLHF. CDR3 nucleotide sequence: TGTGCCAGCAGGAGACAGGACTATAATTCACCCCTCCACTTT.

This rearrangement joins TRBV28 to TRBJ2-7; 16 bases are a match to TRBD2. V lost 3 bases to trimming and J lost 7 bases; unmatched junction nucleotides: 3. Germline V gene lookup returns CDR1 MDHEN and CDR2 SYDVKM. This CDR3 has 15 residues. Here the CDR3 reads CASSLGTSGGVEQYF. CDR3 nucleotides: TGTGCCAGCAGTTTGGGGACTAGCGGGGGGGTAGAGCAGTACTTC.

This chain joins TRBV7-2 and TRBJ2-3; 7 positions match TRBD1. Germline V gene sequence: CDR1 SGHTA, CDR2 FQGNSA. The CDR3 spans 15 residues. Losses at the gene ends were 4 bases for V and 3 bases for J; bases not matched to a gene: 7. In DNA form, the CDR3 reads TGTGCCAGCAGCTCAGACAGGGTACGAACAGATACGCAGTATTTT. Encoded protein: CASSSDRVRTDTQYF.

The chain uses TRBV28 and TRBJ1-1, with D possibly matching TRBD1 (6 bases). This CDR3 region has 14 residues. V lost 2 bases and J 4 bases, leaving 11 bases between the germline ends. The V gene's germline CDR1 is MDHEN and CDR2 SYDVKM. This chain's CDR3 is CASSLGQLSTEAFF. The CDR3 DNA reads TGTGCCAGCAGTTTAGGACAGTTGAGCACTGAAGCTTTCTTT.

The chain joins TRBV3-1 (or the pseudogene TRBV3-2) to TRBJ1-2; unclear D gene. The V and J ends lost 1 base and 1 base respectively, with 10 bases between them. The CDR3 is 15 amino acids. Germline loops: CDR1 LGHDT, CDR2 YNNKEL (reference sequence). The CDR3 sequence is CASSQGLTFNYGYTF. The CDR3 region has the DNA TGTGCCAGCAGCCAAGGTCTGACATTTAACTATGGCTACACCTTC.

The rearrangement joins TRBV6-2 or TRBV6-3 to TRBJ2-5, with D perhaps matching TRBD2 (6 bases). From germline, CDR1 is MNHEY and CDR2 SVGEGT. The CDR3 runs 16 residues. Trimming left V 5 bases short and J 5 bases short, with 21 bases between. CDR3 protein: CASSPRGRPGGETQYF. The CDR3 DNA is TGTGCCAGCAGTCCCCGGGGACGCCCTGGAGGGGAGACCCAGTACTTC.

The chain links TRBV30 to TRBJ2-3, with a possible D match to TRBD2 (5 bases). Germline V gives CDR1 GTSNPN, CDR2 SVGIG (reference sequence). The CDR3 is made up of 15 amino acids. V was cut by 6 bases and J by 1 base, with 17 bases left in between. The CDR3 nucleotides read TGTGCCTGCCCCGCCGGTGGAGGCGGCACAGATACGCAGTATTTT. This encodes CACPAGGGGTDTQYF. Full variable domain (missing parts from reference TRBV30 and TRBJ2-3): SQTIHQWPATLVQPVGSPLSLECTVEGTSNPNLYWYRQAAGRGLQLLFYSVGIGQISSEVPQNLSASRPQDRQFILSSKKLLLSDSGFYLCACPAGGGGTDTQYFGPGTRLTVL.

V gene TRBV27 combines with J gene TRBJ2-2, with 10 nucleotides matching TRBD1. Germline V gene sequence: CDR1 MNHEY, CDR2 SMNVEV (reference sequence). J was trimmed by 3 bases and V by 6 bases; bases with no gene match: 4. CDR3 size: 15 residues. CDR3 nucleotide sequence: TGTGCCAGCAGCGACAGGGGGCAGTACACCGGGGAGCTGTTTTTT. It codes for CASSDRGQYTGELFF.

As for this clone: The germline gene is not matched at one end of the junction; a read error may be the cause. This chain links TRBV6-5 with TRBJ1-5; TRBD1 matches at 11 bases. This CDR3 region has 14 residues. Germline CDR1 is MNHEY and CDR2 is SVGAGI. CDR3 region: CASLRTGGKQPQHF. The CDR3, as DNA: TGTGCCAGCCTGAGGACAGGGGGCAAGCAGCCCCAGCATTTT.

This chain connects TRBV28 to TRBJ2-3, with 8 bases identical to TRBD2. V shed 6 bases and J 4 bases; nucleotides not matched to a gene: 3. The CDR3 is 13 amino acids. Germline CDR1 MDHEN, CDR2 SYDVKM. CDR3 sequence (DNA): TGTGCCAGCAGACACGGGGGGGCAGATACGCAGTATTTT. This encodes CASRHGGADTQYF.

This chain links TRBV4-2 with TRBJ2-3; 8 positions agree with TRBD2. This CDR3 spans 14 amino acids. Germline CDR1 reads LGHNA; CDR2 reads YNFKEQ. The V gene end was trimmed by 4 bases and the J gene end by 0 bases; junction bases not matched to a gene: 0. The CDR3 here is CASSPSGSTDTQYF. The CDR3 bases are TGTGCCAGCAGCCCTAGCGGGAGCACAGATACGCAGTATTTT.

This chain links TRBV28 with TRBJ2-3; 8 nucleotides match TRBD1. The CDR3 covers 15 residues. The germline gives CDR1 MDHEN, CDR2 SYDVKM. V shed 8 bases, J shed 1 base, and the junction held 8 bases outside the gene matches. The CDR3 loop is CASGRPGQGTDTQYF. The CDR3 coding sequence is TGTGCCAGCGGCCGGCCGGGACAGGGCACAGATACGCAGTATTTT.

V gene TRBV4-1 combines with J gene TRBJ2-1; 10 positions match TRBD2. Germline values: CDR1 MGHRA, CDR2 YSYEKL. V dropped 3 bases and J dropped 15; count of bases not matched to a gene: 8. This CDR3 spans 13 amino acids. CDR3 coding DNA: TGCGCCAGCAGCCAGACCCTTAGCGGGAGGTTGTTCTTC. Translation: CASSQTLSGRLFF.

This clone was seen just once. The V and J genes are TRBV28 and TRBJ2-5; TRBD2 aligns across 8 bases. Germline V lookup: CDR1 MDHEN, CDR2 SYDVKM. V lost 7 bases and J lost 5; bases outside the gene matches: 9. CDR3 size: 14 residues. CDR3 residues: CASNARGGAETQYF. As DNA, the CDR3 is TGTGCCAGCAACGCACGGGGGGGCGCCGAGACCCAGTACTTC.

V usage is TRBV7-6 and J usage is TRBJ1-2; D gene unclear. Germline values: CDR1 SGHVS, CDR2 FNYEAQ. The CDR3 totals 16 residues. The germline V and J ends were trimmed by 0 bases and 4 bases, with 15 bases remaining between them. The CDR3 DNA reads TGTGCCAGCAGCTTAGCGGTTGCGGCCGACCCCTATGGCTACACCTTC. Translation gives CASSLAVAADPYGYTF.

In the case of this clone: The junction differs from germline at one of its ends, possibly a read error. V is TRBV3-1 (or the pseudogene TRBV3-2) and J is TRBJ2-3, with D perhaps matching TRBD1 (5 bases). This CDR3 contains 11 residues. Per the germline V gene, CDR1 is LGHDT and CDR2 is YNNKEL (reference sequence). This CDR3 is CASGPTGTQYF. The CDR3 region has the DNA TGTGCCAGCGGGCCAACAGGTACGCAGTATTTT.

The chain has TRBV5-4 and TRBJ2-1; 12 nucleotides match TRBD2. From germline, CDR1 is SGHNT and CDR2 YYREEE (reference sequence). Trimming at V came to 0 bases and at J to 7 bases, leaving 8 bases not matched to a gene. CDR3 length equals 17 residues. CDR3 DNA sequence: TGTGCCAGCAGCTTGGCCGTGGGGACTAGCGGGTGGAATGAGCAGTTCTTC. Its protein is CASSLAVGTSGWNEQFF.

This chain connects TRBV5-1 to TRBJ2-2; TRBD2 aligns across 7 bases. Per the germline V gene, CDR1 is SGHRS and CDR2 is YFSETQ. V dropped 3 bases and J dropped 6; count of bases not matched to a gene: 11. The CDR3 runs 16 residues. DNA for the CDR3: TGCGCCAGCAGCTCCCTGAACGGGAGGAGGTCCGGGGAGCTGTTTTTT. This encodes CASSSLNGRRSGELFF.

This clone is a singleton in its sample. The chain is built from TRBV6-1 and TRBJ1-3; TRBD1 might be the D (6 bases). This CDR3 is built from 18 residues. Per the germline V gene, CDR1 is MNHNS and CDR2 is SASEGT. With 4 bases removed from V and 0 bases from J, the gap between germline ends came to 19 bases. CDR3 in amino acids: CASSALRGGGLSGNTIYF. CDR3 nucleotides: TGTGCCAGCAGTGCCCTCAGGGGCGGGGGCCTCTCTGGAAACACCATATATTTT.

This clone has only one observation. J is TRBJ1-1 and V is TRBV5-1; 8 bases match TRBD1. The CDR3 runs to 15 residues. CDR1 SGHRS and CDR2 YFSETQ come from the germline V gene. V shed 1 base and J 3 bases; nucleotides not matched to a gene: 5. The CDR3 loop reads CASSLKPTGDTEAFF. The CDR3 nucleotides read TGCGCCAGCAGCTTGAAGCCGACAGGGGACACTGAAGCTTTCTTT.

The V call is TRBV6-1, the J call TRBJ1-1, with no clear D. V was clipped by 1 base and J by 9 bases, with 15 bases between them. CDR1 MNHNS and CDR2 SASEGT come from the germline V gene. This CDR3 has 14 amino acids. Here the CDR3 reads CASSEVVDFPKAFF. Here the CDR3 DNA reads TGTGCCAGCAGTGAAGTAGTTGATTTCCCGAAAGCTTTCTTT.